This T cell receptor (beta chain) was obtained from a study of cytomegalovirus exposure and HLA in healthy donors. Looking at the study overall: Membership in the Caucasian-associated ancestry cluster was found for about four fifths of 398 genotyped donors.

This CDR3 has 13 amino acids. Trimming took off 0 bases at V and 6 bases at J, with 10 bases between the two ends. From germline, CDR1 is SGHRS and CDR2 YFSETQ. The count of this clone is one. Its antigen is still unknown. PCR employed 60 Vbeta and 13 Jbeta primers. The repertoire was sequenced with immunoSEQ multiplex PCR; TCRdb's copy has only in-frame clones and lacks some. The top ten clones hold under 5% of a sample with over 100,000 clones, 65% to 80% of them seen once. General study points: TCR beta sequences reportedly predicted the HLA-A and HLA-B alleles of most subjects accurately. Apart from CMV serostatus, no immune exposure information was available. Some V segments (TRBV6-2 and TRBV6-3 among them) were excluded as indistinguishable.

The chain couples TRBV5-1 to TRBJ2-7; tentative D call: TRBD2 (5 bases). The sequenced sample consisted of PBMCs. This clonotype was obtained from a male donor in good health and CMV-seropositive. CDR3 amino acids: CASSLGGPGEQYF. The CDR3, as DNA: TGCGCCAGCAGCTTGGGAGGGCCGGGCGAGCAGTACTTC.